The clone carrying this T cell receptor beta chain was seen repeatedly, ten times or more. TCRdb reanalysed the 5' RACE reads using MiXCR and keeps one entry per CDR3 protein. This sample carries over 45,000 distinct CDR3 sequences, approximately 5% of them seen once, and the ten largest clones take roughly 11%. This specimen comes from a study of spatial heterogeneity in lung cancer. Documented time point: sample taken at primary tumor resection. About 73 TRACERx patients with early, untreated non-small cell lung cancer donated samples. CDR1 SGHTA and CDR2 FQGNSA come from the germline V gene. The CDR3 consists of 14 residues. V shed 1 base and J shed 11 bases, with 16 bases lying between them.

Sequenced here: PBMCs, sampled at surgery. The chain employs TRBV7-2 and TRBJ2-3; tentatively, D is TRBD1 or TRBD2 (5 bases each). This receptor was identified in a male donor with early-stage non-small cell lung cancer. The CDR3 spells CASSLDHSRGGQYF. In DNA form, the CDR3 reads TGTGCCAGCAGCTTAGATCACTCCCGGGGCGGGCAGTATTTT.